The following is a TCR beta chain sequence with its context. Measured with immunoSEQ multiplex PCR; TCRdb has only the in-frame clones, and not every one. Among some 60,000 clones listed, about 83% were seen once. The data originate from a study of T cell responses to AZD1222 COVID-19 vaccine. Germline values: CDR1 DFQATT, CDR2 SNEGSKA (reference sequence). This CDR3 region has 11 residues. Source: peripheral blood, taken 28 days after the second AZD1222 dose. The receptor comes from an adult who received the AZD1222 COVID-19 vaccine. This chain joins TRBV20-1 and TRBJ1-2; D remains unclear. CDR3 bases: TGCAGGCCGGGGAGTGGCTATGGCTACACCTTC. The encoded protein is CRPGSGYGYTF.